Listed here are 17 T cell receptor beta chains from one sample, sequenced in a study of blood T cell repertoires in COVID-19. Assay: immunoSEQ multiplex PCR; the TCRdb copy retains only in-frame clones and omits some. The table shows 130,000 to 150,000 clones, with 81% occurring only once. The specimen was peripheral blood. All receptors derive from a human donor with acute or convalescent COVID-19. The donor label of this sample is uncertain.

The chain couples TRBV6-5 to TRBJ1-1; TRBD1 might be the D (5 bases). The ends were cut back, 4 bases at V and 5 bases at J, with 17 bases in the middle. Germline V CDR1 and CDR2: MNHEY, SVGAGI. The CDR3 is made up of 15 amino acids. The CDR3 protein is CASSLQGLDGTEAFF. CDR3 sequence (DNA): TGTGCCAGCAGTTTGCAGGGACTTGACGGGACTGAAGCTTTCTTT.

The gene calls are TRBV27 and TRBJ2-7; 12 positions match TRBD1. This CDR3 has 15 amino acids. The ends lost 3 bases at V and 5 bases at J; junction bases unmatched: 5. Germline V lookup: CDR1 MNHEY, CDR2 SMNVEV (reference sequence). CDR3 DNA sequence: TGTGCCAGCAGTTTGGGACAGGGGGCTTTGAACGAGCAGTACTTC. It yields the protein CASSLGQGALNEQYF.

The V call is TRBV19, the J call TRBJ1-2; D might be TRBD1 (6 bases). Looked up from germline, CDR1 is LNHDA and CDR2 is SQIVND (reference sequence). This CDR3 comprises 15 residues. Trimming removed 2 bases at V and 5 bases at J, with 15 bases between. The CDR3 sequence: CASSITAGERYGYTF. The DNA for the CDR3 is TGTGCCAGTAGTATAACGGCAGGGGAGAGGTATGGCTACACCTTC.

The chain links TRBV13 to TRBJ2-3, with 12 bases fitting TRBD1. The trim removed 5 bases at V and 4 bases at J, leaving 10 bases unmatched. Germline loops: CDR1 PRHDT, CDR2 FYEKMQ (reference sequence). The CDR3 runs to 17 residues. The CDR3 here is CASSTGDRGRVADTQYF. CDR3 DNA sequence: TGTGCCAGCAGCACGGGGGACAGGGGGCGCGTCGCAGATACGCAGTATTTT.

V and J are TRBV7-9 and TRBJ1-2; 9 nucleotides align to TRBD1. Trimming at V came to 2 bases and at J to 9 bases, leaving 10 bases not matched to a gene. CDR1 is SEHNR, CDR2 FQNEAQ, per germline (reference sequence). The CDR3 is 15 residues long. As DNA, the CDR3 is TGTGCCAGCAGCTTAACCGGGACAGGGCTAATTAGCTACACCTTC. It specifies CASSLTGTGLISYTF. Full variable domain (outside the CDR3, taken from reference TRBV7-9 and TRBJ1-2): DTGVSQNPRHKITKRGQNVTFRCDPISEHNRLYWYRQTLGQGPEFLTYFQNEAQLEKSRLLSDRFSAERPKGSFSTLEIQRTEQGDSAMYLCASSLTGTGLISYTFGSGTRLTVV.

CDR3 sequence reads: CAWSKTQTINEKLFF. DNA for the CDR3: TGTGCCTGGAGTAAGACGCAAACTATAAATGAAAAACTGTTTTTT. V and J are TRBV30 and TRBJ1-4; D not resolved. The CDR3 contains 15 residues. V lost 2 bases, J lost 5 bases, and 15 bases lay in between. Germline-derived CDR1 and CDR2 are GTSNPN and SVGIG (reference sequence). The variable domain in full, completed from reference TRBV30 and TRBJ1-4, reads SQTIHQWPATLVQPVGSPLSLECTVEGTSNPNLYWYRQAAGRGLQLLFYSVGIGQISSEVPQNLSASRPQDRQFILSSKKLLLSDSGFYLCAWSKTQTINEKLFFGSGTQLSVL.

CDR3 sequence (DNA): TGTGCCAGCAGTTTAAAAGCGGGGGACACCTCCTACGAGCAGTACTTC. Protein sequence: CASSLKAGDTSYEQYF. The chain has TRBV27 and TRBJ2-7; TRBD2 matches at 8 bases. The CDR3 loop spans 16 amino acids. J lost 0 bases, V lost 2 bases, and 6 bases had no gene match. From germline, CDR1 is MNHEY and CDR2 SMNVEV (reference sequence).

The V gene is TRBV10-3, the J gene TRBJ1-1, with D tentatively TRBD1 (6 bases). Trimming removed 4 bases at V and 0 bases at J, with 9 bases between. CDR3 size: 14 residues. CDR1 is ENHRY and CDR2 is SYGVKD in the germline V gene. Here the CDR3 reads CAISGDNLNTEAFF. The CDR3 DNA sequence: TGTGCCATCAGTGGGGACAACTTGAACACTGAAGCTTTCTTT.

The genes are TRBV11-1 and TRBJ2-3; D is undetermined. This CDR3 has 15 residues. Trimming removed 5 bases from V and 2 bases from J, with 14 bases in between. CDR1 is SGHAT and CDR2 is FQDESV in the germline V gene (reference sequence). Written as DNA, the CDR3 is TGTGCCAGCAGCCCCGCCAACCACTTCACAGATACGCAGTATTTT. Its protein is CASSPANHFTDTQYF.

The V gene is TRBV7-2, the J gene TRBJ1-2; no clear D gene. Trimming cost V 6 bases and J 4 bases, with 9 bases left between them. This CDR3 is 12 amino acids long. Germline V gene sequence: CDR1 SGHTA, CDR2 FQGNSA. This CDR3 reads CASREVGYGYTF. The CDR3 nucleotides read TGTGCCAGCAGAGAGGTGGGCTATGGCTACACCTTC. Looking up the rest from reference TRBV7-2 and TRBJ1-2 gives the full variable domain: GAGVSQSPSNKVTEKGKDVELRCDPISGHTALYWYRQSLGQGLEFLIYFQGNSAPDKSGLPSDRFSAERTGGSVSTLTIQRTQQEDSAVYLCASREVGYGYTFGSGTRLTVV.

The genes are TRBV9 and TRBJ2-3, with D possibly being TRBD2 (5 bases). Germline V gene lookup returns CDR1 SGDLS and CDR2 YYNGEE. The CDR3 contains 16 residues. V was pared by 4 bases and J by 0 bases, with 15 bases between. CDR3 sequence reads: CASSPRLAGSTDTQYF. The DNA for the CDR3 is TGTGCCAGCAGCCCCCGCCTAGCCGGTAGCACAGATACGCAGTATTTT.

This sequence joins TRBV9 and TRBJ2-7; 9 nucleotides agree with TRBD1. V was clipped by 3 bases and J by 4 bases; unmatched bases: 11. The V gene's germline CDR1 is SGDLS and CDR2 YYNGEE. The CDR3 contains 16 residues. CDR3 sequence (DNA): TGTGCCAGCAGCGAGGGGAGGACAGGGGACACGTACGAGCAGTACTTC. It codes for CASSEGRTGDTYEQYF.

V is TRBV3-1 (or the pseudogene TRBV3-2) and J is TRBJ2-3, with 15 bases identical to TRBD2. In germline, CDR1 is LGHDT, CDR2 YNNKEL (reference sequence). The CDR3 totals 19 residues. V shed 0 bases and J 4 bases; nucleotides not matched to a gene: 8. The DNA of the CDR3 is TGTGCCAGCAGCCAAGAGAAATGGACTAGCGGGGGGGTTGCAGATACGCAGTATTTT. Translating gives CASSQEKWTSGGVADTQYF.

The chain combines TRBV19 with TRBJ1-2; D ambiguous. V lost 5 bases and J lost 6, with 10 bases in between. The CDR3 runs 12 residues. CDR1 is LNHDA, CDR2 SQIVND, per germline (reference sequence). CDR3 sequence reads: CASSSGLHGYTF. The DNA of the CDR3 is TGTGCCAGTAGTTCGGGGTTGCATGGCTACACCTTC.

This chain uses TRBV7-2 with TRBJ2-3, with 12 nucleotides matching TRBD2. CDR3 length equals 17 residues. CDR1 is SGHTA, CDR2 FQGNSA, per germline. The V gene end was trimmed by 1 base and the J gene end by 7 bases; junction bases not matched to a gene: 9. CDR3 amino acids: CASSLDPSGGGRNTQYF. The CDR3 DNA reads TGTGCCAGCAGCTTAGACCCTAGCGGGGGGGGCAGGAATACGCAGTATTTT.

V and J are TRBV19 and TRBJ1-2; TRBD1 is a possible D gene (6 bases). The V gene's germline CDR1 is LNHDA and CDR2 SQIVND (reference sequence). This CDR3 is built from 16 residues. The ends were cut back, 4 bases at V and 6 bases at J, with 21 bases in the middle. DNA for the CDR3: TGTGCCAGTAGTAGAGGGGAAGGGACACTCGTCCATGGCTACACCTTC. This gives the protein CASSRGEGTLVHGYTF.

This rearrangement joins TRBV13 to TRBJ1-4; possible D gene TRBD1, 5 bases. Germline CDR1 reads PRHDT; CDR2 reads FYEKMQ (reference sequence). CDR3 size: 13 residues. Trimming shortened V by 5 bases and J by 6 bases, and 10 bases separated the two germline ends. The CDR3 loop is CASSLVGDEKLFF. The CDR3 DNA follows: TGTGCCAGCAGCCTGGTAGGGGATGAAAAACTGTTTTTT.